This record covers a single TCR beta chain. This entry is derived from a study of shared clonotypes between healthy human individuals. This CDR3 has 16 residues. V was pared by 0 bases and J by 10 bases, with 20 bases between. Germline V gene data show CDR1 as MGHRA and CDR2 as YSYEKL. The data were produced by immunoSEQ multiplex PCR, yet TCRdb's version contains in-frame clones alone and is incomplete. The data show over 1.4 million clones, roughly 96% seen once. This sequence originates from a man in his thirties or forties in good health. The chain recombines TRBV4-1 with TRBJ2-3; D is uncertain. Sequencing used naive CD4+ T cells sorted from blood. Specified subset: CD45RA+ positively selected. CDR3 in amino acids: CASSQDLSGYTTSQYF. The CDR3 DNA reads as TGCGCCAGCAGCCAAGATTTGTCTGGCTATACTACGTCGCAGTATTTT.